Included here is one T cell receptor beta chain sequence, with context. An end of the junction differs from the germline gene, which may be a read error. In the original workflow: Scientists estimated how many nucleated cells there were by amplifying reference gene primers. This table comes from immunoSEQ multiplex PCR, and its TCRdb copy is limited to in-frame clones, with some not included. That table is the source of V, J and clone size, and D and trimming were worked out from the DNA. The top ten hold roughly 2.6% of the sample, which has 140,000 or so clones, 70% to 90% seen once. These data originate in a study of blood T cell repertoires in COVID-19. For the study at large: The study drew acute and convalescent COVID-19 samples from the United States, Italy and Spain. PBMCs, B-cell-depleted T cells, or T cells provided the cDNA or gDNA that made up the material.

The CDR3 has 17 amino acids. This chain uses TRBV5-3 with TRBJ2-2, with a weak D call TRBD1 (6 bases). TRBV5-3 counts as an open reading frame of uncertain function. The receptor comes from a human donor with acute or convalescent COVID-19. The donor label of this sample is uncertain. The sequencing input was peripheral blood. In DNA form, the CDR3 reads TGTGCCAGAAGCTCCCGGGTAAGTCATCTGGGACACCGGGGAGCTGTTTTT. It is translated as CARSSRVSHLGHRGAVF.